What follows are 8 T cell receptor beta chains derived from one specimen sequenced in a study of blood T cell repertoires in COVID-19 (dated by TCRdb to 2019 to 2021). Libraries were built with the immunoSEQ multiplex PCR assay. The table was pulled from immuneACCESS by TCRdb, which kept in-frame rearrangements only. Such tables lose some clones; where checked, under half of the loss comes from unresolved V genes, and the rest has no known cause. Counted in this sample were just under 300,000 clones; more than 75% of them appeared once. Jointly, the top ten make up 1% to 1.5% of the sample. The sample taken for sequencing was peripheral blood. These receptors came from a man between 65 and 85 years old with acute or convalescent COVID-19.

The V and J genes are TRBV29-1 and TRBJ2-3, with TRBD2 identical over 8 bases. Unmatched junction bases numbered 11, after V lost 4 bases and J lost 5 bases. The CDR3 totals 15 residues. The germline V gene encodes CDR1 SQVTM and CDR2 ANQGSEA. This chain's CDR3 is CSVGMSGSGGDTQYF. In DNA form, the CDR3 reads TGCAGCGTTGGAATGAGCGGGAGTGGGGGAGATACGCAGTATTTT.

The J gene is TRBJ2-7, the V gene TRBV5-4, with a tentative D call TRBD1 (6 bases). This CDR3 is built from 15 residues. V was trimmed by 1 base and J by 3 bases, leaving 14 bases between them. CDR1 is SGHNT, CDR2 YYREEE, per germline (reference sequence). CDR3 region: CASSLPGQTDYEQYF. The CDR3 nucleotides read TGTGCCAGCAGCTTGCCCGGACAGACTGACTACGAGCAGTACTTC.

The genes are TRBV5-1 and TRBJ2-1, with unresolved D. Germline V CDR1 and CDR2: SGHRS, YFSETQ. Deletions cut 0 bases from V and 3 bases from J, with 16 bases between. This CDR3 comprises 17 residues. CDR3: CASSLGLPGSFYNEQFF. Written as DNA, the CDR3 is TGCGCCAGCAGCTTGGGTCTCCCCGGTTCGTTCTACAATGAGCAGTTCTTC.

V and J are TRBV7-8 and TRBJ2-3; 8 positions agree with TRBD2. Germline-derived CDR1 and CDR2 are SGHVS and FQNEAQ. The CDR3 extends over 14 amino acids. V lost 3 bases to trimming and J lost 3 bases; unmatched junction nucleotides: 2. CDR3 amino acids: CASSLERETDTQYF. Written as DNA, the CDR3 is TGTGCCAGCAGCTTGGAGCGGGAGACAGATACGCAGTATTTT.

The genes are TRBV19 and TRBJ2-5; D remains unclear. V dropped 6 bases and J dropped 0 bases, with 8 bases sitting between them. The CDR3 spans 13 residues. Germline V gene sequence: CDR1 LNHDA, CDR2 SQIVND (reference sequence). The CDR3 nucleotides are TGTGCCAGTAGCCCGTCGTACCAAGAGACCCAGTACTTC. Its protein product is CASSPSYQETQYF. Full variable domain (missing parts from reference TRBV19 and TRBJ2-5): DGGITQSPKYLFRKEGQNVTLSCEQNLNHDAMYWYRQDPGQGLRLIYYSQIVNDFQKGDIAEGYSVSREKKESFPLTVTSAQKNPTAFYLCASSPSYQETQYFGPGTRLLVL.

The gene calls are TRBV5-5 and TRBJ2-2, with 12 bases identical to TRBD1. The CDR3 consists of 17 residues. The J segment lost 5 bases and the V segment lost 1 base, leaving 6 bases of the junction unmatched. The V gene's germline CDR1 is SGHKS and CDR2 YYEKEE (reference sequence). The CDR3 DNA sequence: TGTGCCAGCAGCTTGTCCGGGACAGGGGGCCGGACCGGGGAGCTGTTTTTT. This codes for CASSLSGTGGRTGELFF. The full variable domain, in which reference TRBV5-5 and TRBJ2-2 provide the parts outside the CDR3, is DAGVTQSPTHLIKTRGQQVTLRCSPISGHKSVSWYQQVLGQGPQFIFQYYEKEERGRGNFPDRFSARQFPNYSSELNVNALLLGDSALYLCASSLSGTGGRTGELFFGEGSRLTVL.

The rearrangement uses TRBV4-1 and TRBJ1-2; a possible D gene is TRBD1 (6 bases). This CDR3 region has 16 residues. Trimming shortened V by 1 base and J by 3 bases, and 15 bases separated the two germline ends. Germline V gives CDR1 MGHRA, CDR2 YSYEKL. CDR3 sequence reads: CASSQGSGAPYYGYTF. CDR3 sequence (DNA): TGCGCCAGCAGCCAAGGCTCAGGGGCCCCTTACTATGGCTACACCTTC.

The chain carries TRBV28 and TRBJ2-7, with 7 bases matching TRBD2. In germline, CDR1 is MDHEN, CDR2 SYDVKM. This CDR3 contains 14 residues. Trimming took 6 bases from V and 3 from J; bases not matched to a gene: 8. CDR3 nucleotide sequence: TGTGCCAGCAGGGGGGGAGGGACGGTCTACGAGCAGTACTTC. Its protein is CASRGGGTVYEQYF.